This entry lists 18 T cell receptor beta chains sequenced from one sample in a study of cytomegalovirus exposure and HLA in healthy donors. This table comes from immunoSEQ multiplex PCR, and its TCRdb copy is limited to in-frame clones, with some not included. The sample holds 150,000 to 200,000 clones; roughly 81% are singletons and the top ten take 1% to 1.5%. Sequencing was done on a sample of PBMCs. These receptor sequences come from a woman aged 25-40 years in good health and CMV-seronegative.

This sequence joins TRBV11-3 and TRBJ2-3, with D perhaps matching TRBD1 (6 bases). The CDR3 is 15 amino acids. The ends were cut back, 1 base at V and 0 bases at J, with 8 bases in the middle. In germline, CDR1 is SGHNT, CDR2 YENEEA. This chain's CDR3 is CASSLGDTSTDTQYF. CDR3 sequence (DNA): TGTGCCAGCAGCTTAGGGGACACGAGCACAGATACGCAGTATTTT.

The rearrangement links TRBV30 to TRBJ2-7; possible D gene TRBD2, 5 bases. CDR1 and CDR2 (germline): GTSNPN, SVGIG (reference sequence). Trimming removed 3 bases at V and 0 bases at J, with 12 bases between. This CDR3 is built from 14 residues. CDR3 nucleotides: TGTGCCTGGAGCCGGGGTGGCGGCTCCTACGAGCAGTACTTC. The encoded protein is CAWSRGGGSYEQYF. Full variable domain (missing parts from reference TRBV30 and TRBJ2-7): SQTIHQWPATLVQPVGSPLSLECTVEGTSNPNLYWYRQAAGRGLQLLFYSVGIGQISSEVPQNLSASRPQDRQFILSSKKLLLSDSGFYLCAWSRGGGSYEQYFGPGTRLTVT.

The CDR3 nucleotides read TGTGCCATCAGTGAGGGGACAGGGTTCTATGGCTACACCTTC. Its protein is CAISEGTGFYGYTF. The chain employs TRBV10-3 and TRBJ1-2; 9 bases are a match to TRBD1. CDR3 length equals 14 residues. The junction had 2 bases not matched to a gene; V was cut back by 2 bases and J by 4 bases. Germline-derived CDR1 and CDR2 are ENHRY and SYGVKD.

CDR3 residues: CASGMDRNTGELFF. CDR3 nucleotide sequence: TGCGCCAGCGGAATGGACAGAAACACCGGGGAGCTGTTTTTT. The rearrangement links TRBV5-1 to TRBJ2-2; D is possibly TRBD1 (6 bases). The CDR3 is 14 amino acids. Deletions cut 7 bases from V and 2 bases from J, with 12 bases between. CDR1 and CDR2 (germline): SGHRS, YFSETQ.

V gene TRBV29-1 combines with J gene TRBJ2-1; tentative D call: TRBD2 (6 bases). Germline V lookup: CDR1 SQVTM, CDR2 ANQGSEA. V was cut by 6 bases and J by 10 bases, with 10 bases left in between. This CDR3 has 10 amino acids. The CDR3 spells CSVRDAEQFF. Written as DNA, the CDR3 is TGCAGCGTGCGGGACGCCGAGCAGTTCTTC.

V and J are TRBV25-1 and TRBJ2-2; 10 bases match TRBD1. The CDR3 is made up of 14 amino acids. Trimming cost V 9 bases and J 6 bases; bases outside gene matches: 7. Germline CDR1 reads MGHDK; CDR2 reads SYGVNS. The DNA of the CDR3 is TGTGCCAGTACCGGGACAGGGGTAGCCGGGGAGCTGTTTTTT. Translation: CASTGTGVAGELFF.

This sequence joins TRBV30 and TRBJ1-2; TRBD1 matches at 7 bases. Germline V CDR1 and CDR2: GTSNPN, SVGIG (reference sequence). The V and J ends lost 3 bases and 3 bases, in that order; junction bases with no gene match: 4. CDR3 length equals 13 residues. CDR3 loop: CAWSGGQYYGYTF. The CDR3 nucleotides read TGTGCCTGGAGCGGGGGACAGTACTATGGCTACACCTTC.

Only one count was recorded for this clone. This chain connects TRBV4-2 to TRBJ2-5; D gene uncertain. The V gene's germline CDR1 is LGHNA and CDR2 YNFKEQ. The V end lost 0 bases, the J end lost 5 bases, and 7 bases lay between the germline ends. This CDR3 comprises 13 residues. CDR3 DNA: TGTGCCAGCAGCCAAGATTCGGGTGAGACCCAGTACTTC. This translates into CASSQDSGETQYF.

A note on this clone: At the DNA level, this CDR3 is encoded by other sequences in the same sample as well. CDR3 in amino acids: CAWSVLGVNTEAFF. The CDR3 nucleotides are TGTGCCTGGAGTGTACTAGGCGTAAACACTGAAGCTTTCTTT. The chain couples TRBV30 to TRBJ1-1; D is unclear. CDR1 and CDR2 from the germline V gene are GTSNPN and SVGIG (reference sequence). Trimming pared 0 bases from V and 2 bases from J, leaving 10 bases between. This CDR3 spans 14 amino acids.

The chain couples TRBV5-1 to TRBJ1-3, with 7 nucleotides matching TRBD1. Germline assignment: CDR1 SGHRS and CDR2 YFSETQ. CDR3 length equals 14 residues. Germline trimming cut 4 bases from V and 5 bases from J; bases unmatched to any gene: 6. CDR3 bases: TGCGCCAGCAGCCGAGGACAGGAAAGAAACACCATATATTTT. The encoded protein is CASSRGQERNTIYF.

The chain is built from TRBV15 and TRBJ1-2, with D hard to call. V was shortened by 1 base and J by 0 bases, with 9 bases between the two germline ends. CDR1 is LNHNV and CDR2 is YYDKDF in the germline V gene (reference sequence). This CDR3 has 15 amino acids. The CDR3 sequence: CATSRAYSTNYGYTF. In DNA, the CDR3 is TGTGCCACCAGCAGAGCCTACAGTACTAACTATGGCTACACCTTC.

The sample holds a few counts of this clone. The J gene is TRBJ2-7, the V gene TRBV6-5; 12 bases line up with TRBD1. Trimming at V came to 0 bases and at J to 4 bases, leaving 1 base not matched to a gene. Germline CDR1 is MNHEY and CDR2 is SVGAGI. This CDR3 has 15 residues. The CDR3 reads CASSYSGQGAYEQYF. Written as DNA, the CDR3 is TGTGCCAGCAGTTACTCGGGACAGGGGGCTTACGAGCAGTACTTC.

The chain combines TRBV9 with TRBJ1-4; D is unclear. The CDR3 sequence is 15 residues long. V was trimmed by 0 bases and J by 0 bases, leaving 6 bases between them. The germline V gene has CDR1 SGDLS and CDR2 YYNGEE. The CDR3 sequence is CASSVGPATNEKLFF. In DNA, the CDR3 is TGTGCCAGCAGCGTAGGGCCAGCAACTAATGAAAAACTGTTTTTT.

The chain has TRBV7-2 and TRBJ2-7; TRBD2 matches at 7 bases. The germline V gene encodes CDR1 SGHTA and CDR2 FQGNSA. The CDR3 is made up of 15 amino acids. V lost 0 bases, J lost 3 bases, and 5 bases stayed unmatched. The CDR3 region is CASSLAGGSRYEQYF. The CDR3 nucleotides read TGTGCCAGCAGCTTAGCGGGGGGGAGTCGCTACGAGCAGTACTTC.

The chain recombines TRBV7-9 with TRBJ2-1; 8 bases fit TRBD1. CDR3 length: 15 amino acids. The junction had 4 bases not matched to a gene; V was cut back by 1 base and J by 5 bases. CDR1 and CDR2 (germline): SEHNR, FQNEAQ (reference sequence). The CDR3 is CASSLGQGSHNEQFF. CDR3 nucleotides: TGTGCCAGCAGCTTAGGACAGGGGTCTCACAATGAGCAGTTCTTC.

The J gene is TRBJ1-1, the V gene TRBV19; D gene unclear. The CDR3 has 15 amino acids. V lost 3 bases and J lost 3, with 14 bases in between. Germline V gene sequence: CDR1 LNHDA, CDR2 SQIVND (reference sequence). CDR3: CASSIRYSLDTEAFF. Written as DNA, the CDR3 is TGTGCCAGTAGTATCCGCTACAGCTTAGACACTGAAGCTTTCTTT.

The V call is TRBV5-6, the J call TRBJ1-5, with 7 bases identical to TRBD1. The CDR3 runs to 17 residues. J lost 3 bases, V lost 1 base, and 10 bases had no gene match. Germline-derived CDR1 and CDR2 are SGHDT and YYEEEE. The CDR3, as DNA: TGTGCCAGCAGCTTGTGGACAGGTGGAGGGAACAATCAGCCCCAGCATTTT. The encoded protein is CASSLWTGGGNNQPQHF.

The chain joins TRBV12-2 to TRBJ1-2. TRBV12-2 is tagged as a pseudogene. The CDR3 extends over 13 amino acids. The CDR3 DNA is TGTGCAAGTCGCTTAGGGTCAGAGGATGGCTACACCTTC. Translated: CASRLGSEDGYTF.